The source of this T cell receptor beta chain is a study of naive and memory T cell subsets. General study points: Gini index rose across naive, CM, EM and EMRA in CD4 and CD8. Over 95% of naive TCR sequences appeared only once, unlike memory subsets.

As to this clonotype: The antigen is undetermined.

An equimolar mix of two oligonucleotides served as the beta constant-region primer for TRBC1 and TRBC2. The cDNA 3' end received a ligated single-stranded oligonucleotide carrying the SP2 primer and a 12-nucleotide UMI. Four rounds of PCR amplified the ligated cDNA using nested alpha and beta constant-region primers plus SP2. TCRdb re-analysed the UMI-ligation and nested PCR reads in MiXCR, keeping a single row per CDR3 protein. The table lists about 85,000 distinct CDR3 sequences, 13% of them singletons. Per germline, CDR1 KGHSH and CDR2 LQKENI. Trimming cost V 5 bases and J 1 base, with 15 bases left between them. The CDR3 extends over 15 amino acids.

This clonotype originated in a human donor in good health. Sequenced material: central memory CD4+ T cells from blood. This chain links TRBV18 with TRBJ2-7, with D maybe TRBD2 (6 bases). The CDR3 DNA is TGTGCCAGCTCAAGTATAGGCGGGGCTTCCTACGAGCAGTACTTC. This codes for CASSSIGGASYEQYF. Complete variable domain (other parts from reference TRBV18 and TRBJ2-7): NAGVMQNPRHLVRRRGQEARLRCSPMKGHSHVYWYRQLPEEGLKFMVYLQKENIIDESGMPKERFSAEFPKEGPSILRIQQVVRGDSAAYFCASSSIGGASYEQYFGPGTRLTVT.